This T cell receptor (beta chain) emerged from a study of T cells after posttransplantation cyclophosphamide (dated by TCRdb to about 2016). About the study as a whole: Using TRB sequencing, the study followed how the T cell repertoire rebuilt after myeloablative bone marrow transplantation with posttransplantation cyclophosphamide given as GVHD prophylaxis. Samples from fewer than 40 PTCy-treated patients and 15 to 20 related bone marrow donors of those patients were subjected to antigen receptor sequencing. Blood from every one of the 30 to 35 PTCy patients who had 1-year posttransplant specimens underwent TRB sequencing. TRB sequencing was also done on up to about 3 additional blood samples from 2 to 5.2 years after transplant in 3 patients, and on pretransplant blood from 4 patients. TRA and TRB clonality were tightly correlated in several samples, so subsequent TCR analyses focused on TRB only. Public TRB sequences were compared against a database of over 3,600 sequences linked to responses to pathogens, tumor antigens, self-antigens and alloantigens.

The table lists this clone with many counts. Its recognized antigen is unknown. No quality values exist for individual bases; no much larger clone is one base distant. This specimen's treatment or condition label, per the study, means: high-dose cyclophosphamide on days +3 and +4 as single-agent GVHD prophylaxis. PTCy patients received busulfan and fludarabine conditioning, a related or unrelated marrow graft, and cyclophosphamide on days +3 and +4. The PTCy-treated patients were drawn from a prospective, multi-institutional clinical trial. Mononuclear cells from peripheral blood and bone marrow were separated by Ficoll-Hypaque density centrifugation and then cryopreserved. Points the paper makes about the study in general: The TRB repertoires of T cells infiltrating skin or the GI tract showed only limited overlap with the TRB repertoires found in blood. Across 45 or so patients, TRB clonality was highly associated with recipient CMV seropositivity and CMV reactivation, and PTCy diversity was similar to diversity in CNI/methotrexate controls. At 1-2 months, donor-recipient similarity was low but rose over the first year, and the later blood repertoires were often dominated by donor CD8+ memory clones.

Genomic DNA was used for TRB sequencing, which was performed with the immunoSEQ assay at survey resolution or with the hsTCRB kit. The published analysis was carried out like this. The immunoSEQ software handled the initial read processing, while the LymphoSeq R package was used for the repertoire analyses. Clonality was computed as 1 minus normalized Shannon entropy, and a Gini coefficient was also calculated for each TRB dataset. Phenotypes of unsorted samples were inferred by mapping TRB sequences from sorted subsets of the recipient or donor onto unsorted samples of the same recipient. Sourced from immuneACCESS, this table was stored by TCRdb with only in-frame sequences that have V and J called. A share of the clones is absent; for the studies checked, an unresolved V gene accounts for under half, and the remainder has no known explanation. V, J and clone size reflect that table, while D and trimming were determined from the DNA. This sample includes over 4,500 clones, and none of them was observed just once. The top ten constitute roughly 25% of the sample.

This clonotype was sampled from a male patient between 55 and 70 years old who received an allogeneic stem cell transplant from a related donor, was CMV-positive, and had acute GVHD only. Once a transplant has taken place, some T cells may be donor derived. The source was PBMCs, collected around 380 days after allogeneic stem cell transplant with posttransplant cyclophosphamide.

The CDR3 protein sequence reads: CASRRVRVEAFF. The sequenced DNA: TGCGCCAGCAGAAGGGTGAGGGTTGAAGCTTTCTTT. The chain links TRBV10-1 with TRBJ1-1, with the identity of the D gene unclear. V and J lose 6 bases and 7 bases, and a span of 12 bases separates them. CDR1 is given as WNHNN and CDR2 as SYGVQD, both from the germline V gene (reference sequence). The CDR3 holds 12 amino acids from the cysteine to the phenylalanine. Solely the CDR3 DNA is kept, with 36 bases framed from the first base.